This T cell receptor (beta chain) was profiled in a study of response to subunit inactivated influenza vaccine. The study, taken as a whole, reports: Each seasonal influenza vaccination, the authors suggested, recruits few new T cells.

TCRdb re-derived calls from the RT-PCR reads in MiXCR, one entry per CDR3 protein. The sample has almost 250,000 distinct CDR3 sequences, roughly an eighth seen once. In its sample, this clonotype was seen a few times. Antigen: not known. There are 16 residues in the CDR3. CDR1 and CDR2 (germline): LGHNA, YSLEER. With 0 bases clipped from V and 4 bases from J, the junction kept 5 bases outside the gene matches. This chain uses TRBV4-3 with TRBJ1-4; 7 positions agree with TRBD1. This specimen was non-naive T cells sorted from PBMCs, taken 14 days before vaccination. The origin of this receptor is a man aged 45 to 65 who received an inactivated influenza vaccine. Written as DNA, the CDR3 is TGCGCCAGCAGCCAAGATCGGGGGACAGTTAATGAAAAACTGTTTTTT. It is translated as CASSQDRGTVNEKLFF.